This TCR beta chain was obtained from a study of blood T cell repertoires in COVID-19. Libraries were prepared by immunoSEQ multiplex PCR; TCRdb keeps only in-frame clonotypes and omits some of them. The sample consists of 200,000 to 250,000 clones, 80% to 90% of them appearing once. Germline values: CDR1 MNHEY, CDR2 SVGEGT. The CDR3 runs to 14 residues. Trimming removed 6 bases from V and 6 bases from J, with 17 bases in between. This chain uses TRBV6-2 or TRBV6-3 with TRBJ1-1; D might be TRBD1 (5 bases). This TCR derives from a woman aged 80 or older with active or convalescent COVID-19. The specimen sequenced was peripheral blood. CDR3 residues: CASSDSGIFAEAFF. CDR3 nucleotide sequence: TGTGCCAGCAGCGATTCAGGGATTTTTGCTGAAGCTTTCTTT.